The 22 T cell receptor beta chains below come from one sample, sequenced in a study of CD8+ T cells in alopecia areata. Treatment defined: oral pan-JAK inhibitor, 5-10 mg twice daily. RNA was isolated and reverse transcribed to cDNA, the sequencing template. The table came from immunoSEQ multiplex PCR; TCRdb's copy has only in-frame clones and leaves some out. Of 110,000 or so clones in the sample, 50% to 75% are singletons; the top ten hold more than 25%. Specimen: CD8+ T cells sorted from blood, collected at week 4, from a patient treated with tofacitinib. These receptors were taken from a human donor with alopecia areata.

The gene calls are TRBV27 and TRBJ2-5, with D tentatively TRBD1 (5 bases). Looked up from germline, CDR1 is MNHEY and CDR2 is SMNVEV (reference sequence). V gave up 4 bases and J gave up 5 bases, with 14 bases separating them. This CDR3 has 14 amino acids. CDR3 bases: TGTGCCAGCAGTTCTAGGGGTATTCGGGAGACCCAGTACTTC. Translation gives CASSSRGIRETQYF.

CDR3 in DNA: TGCAGCGTTGCGGGGGACAGGGGCACCTACGAGCAGTACTTC. Residues: CSVAGDRGTYEQYF. The chain employs TRBV29-1 and TRBJ2-7, with 10 bases aligning to TRBD1. J lost 2 bases, V lost 4 bases, and 5 bases had no gene match. Germline CDR1 and CDR2: SQVTM and ANQGSEA. The CDR3 length is 14 residues.

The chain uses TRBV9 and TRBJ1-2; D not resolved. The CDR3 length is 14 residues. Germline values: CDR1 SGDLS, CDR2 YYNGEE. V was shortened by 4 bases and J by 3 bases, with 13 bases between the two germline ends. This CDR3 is CASSPSPEHYGYTF. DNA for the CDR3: TGTGCCAGCAGCCCCTCCCCGGAGCACTATGGCTACACCTTC.

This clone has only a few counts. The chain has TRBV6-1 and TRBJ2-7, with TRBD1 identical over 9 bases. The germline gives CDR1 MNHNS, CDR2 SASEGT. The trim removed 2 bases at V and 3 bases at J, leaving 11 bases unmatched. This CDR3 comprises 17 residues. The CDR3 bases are TGTGCCAGCAGTGAACGTACAGGGGGCCGCGTTTTCTACGAGCAGTACTTC. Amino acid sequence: CASSERTGGRVFYEQYF.

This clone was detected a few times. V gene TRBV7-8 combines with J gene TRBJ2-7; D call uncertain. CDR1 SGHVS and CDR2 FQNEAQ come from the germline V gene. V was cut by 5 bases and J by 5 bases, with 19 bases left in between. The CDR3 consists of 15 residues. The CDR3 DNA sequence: TGTGCCAGCAGCCCCGCAGGCCTGTATCAGGACGAGCAGTACTTC. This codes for CASSPAGLYQDEQYF.

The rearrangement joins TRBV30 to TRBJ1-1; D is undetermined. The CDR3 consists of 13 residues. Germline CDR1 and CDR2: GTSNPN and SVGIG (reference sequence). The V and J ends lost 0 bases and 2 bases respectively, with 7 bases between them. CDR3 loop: CAWSVHENTEAFF. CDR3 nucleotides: TGTGCCTGGAGTGTACACGAAAACACTGAAGCTTTCTTT. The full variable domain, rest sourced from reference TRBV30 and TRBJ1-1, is SQTIHQWPATLVQPVGSPLSLECTVEGTSNPNLYWYRQAAGRGLQLLFYSVGIGQISSEVPQNLSASRPQDRQFILSSKKLLLSDSGFYLCAWSVHENTEAFFGQGTRLTVV.

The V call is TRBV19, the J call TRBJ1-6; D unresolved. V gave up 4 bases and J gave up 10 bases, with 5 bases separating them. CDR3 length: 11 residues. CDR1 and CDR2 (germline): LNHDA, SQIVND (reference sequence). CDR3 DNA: TGTGCCAGTAGTACCGGGTCACCCCTCCACTTT. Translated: CASSTGSPLHF.

Here the CDR3 reads CSASSGGITDTQYF. The CDR3 coding sequence is TGCAGCGCCAGTAGCGGGGGGATCACAGATACGCAGTATTTT. The chain recombines TRBV29-1 with TRBJ2-3; 10 nucleotides match TRBD2. Trimming removed 7 bases from V and 2 bases from J; junction bases left unmatched: 6. This CDR3 is 14 amino acids long. Germline values: CDR1 SQVTM, CDR2 ANQGSEA.

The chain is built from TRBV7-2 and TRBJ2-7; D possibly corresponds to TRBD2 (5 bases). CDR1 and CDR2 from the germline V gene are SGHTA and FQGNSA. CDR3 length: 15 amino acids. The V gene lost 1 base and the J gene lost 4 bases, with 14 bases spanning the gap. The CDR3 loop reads CASSLVLGGEYEQYF. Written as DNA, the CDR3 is TGTGCCAGCAGCTTAGTCCTAGGAGGAGAGTACGAGCAGTACTTC.

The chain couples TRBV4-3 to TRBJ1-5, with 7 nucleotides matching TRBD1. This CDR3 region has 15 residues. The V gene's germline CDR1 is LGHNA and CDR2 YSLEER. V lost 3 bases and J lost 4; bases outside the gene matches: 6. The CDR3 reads CASSHDRQGNQPQHF. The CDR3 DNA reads TGCGCCAGCAGCCACGACCGACAGGGTAATCAGCCCCAGCATTTT.

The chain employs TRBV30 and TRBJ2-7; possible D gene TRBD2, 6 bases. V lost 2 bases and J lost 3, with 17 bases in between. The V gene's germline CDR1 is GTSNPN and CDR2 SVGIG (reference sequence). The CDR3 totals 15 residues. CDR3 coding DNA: TGTGCCTGGAGTTTATCGGGACGGGAGATCTACGAGCAGTACTTC. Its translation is CAWSLSGREIYEQYF.

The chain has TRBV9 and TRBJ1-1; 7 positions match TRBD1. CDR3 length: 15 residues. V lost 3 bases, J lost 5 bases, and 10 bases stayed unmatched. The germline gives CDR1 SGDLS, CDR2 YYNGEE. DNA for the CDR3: TGTGCCAGCAGCGAGGGCGGACAGGTGGGGACTGAAGCTTTCTTT. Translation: CASSEGGQVGTEAFF.

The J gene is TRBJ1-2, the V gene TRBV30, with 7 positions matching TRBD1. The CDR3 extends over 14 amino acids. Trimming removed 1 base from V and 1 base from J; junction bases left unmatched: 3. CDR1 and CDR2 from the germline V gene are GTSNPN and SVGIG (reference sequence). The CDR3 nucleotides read TGTGCCTGGAGTGACGGACAGGATAACTATGGCTACACCTTC. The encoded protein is CAWSDGQDNYGYTF.

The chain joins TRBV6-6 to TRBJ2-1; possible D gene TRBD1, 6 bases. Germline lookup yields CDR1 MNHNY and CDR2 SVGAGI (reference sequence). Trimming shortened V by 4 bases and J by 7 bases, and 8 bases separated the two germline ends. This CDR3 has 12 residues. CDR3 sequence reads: CASSLTGNEQFF. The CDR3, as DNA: TGTGCCAGCAGTTTGACAGGTAATGAGCAGTTCTTC.

The CDR3 region is CASSFNREETQYF. CDR3 nucleotide sequence: TGCGCCAGCAGCTTTAACAGGGAAGAGACCCAGTACTTC. The chain carries TRBV5-1 and TRBJ2-5; D is possibly TRBD1 (6 bases). Per the germline V gene, CDR1 is SGHRS and CDR2 is YFSETQ. Between the trimmed V and J ends, which lost 2 bases and 3 bases, there was a span of 8 bases. The CDR3 is 13 amino acids.

CDR3 loop: CASSYDYGNGYTF. The CDR3 bases are TGCGCCAGCAGCTACGATTACGGGAATGGCTACACCTTC. The chain has TRBV5-1 and TRBJ1-2; unclear D gene. This CDR3 has 13 amino acids. V was cut by 3 bases and J by 6 bases, with 12 bases left in between. Germline V gene lookup returns CDR1 SGHRS and CDR2 YFSETQ.

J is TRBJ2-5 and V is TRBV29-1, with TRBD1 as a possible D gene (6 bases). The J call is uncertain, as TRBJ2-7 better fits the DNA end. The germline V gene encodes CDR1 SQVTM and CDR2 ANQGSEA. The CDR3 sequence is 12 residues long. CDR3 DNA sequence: TGCAGCGTGGGACAAGGGGGCTACGAGCAGTACTTC. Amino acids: CSVGQGGYEQYF.

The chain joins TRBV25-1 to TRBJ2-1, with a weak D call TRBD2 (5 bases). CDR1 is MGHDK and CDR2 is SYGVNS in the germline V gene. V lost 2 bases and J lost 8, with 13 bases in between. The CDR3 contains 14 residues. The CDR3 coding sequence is TGTGCCAGCAGTGAAAGGATCGGGGTAGATGAGCAGTTCTTC. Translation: CASSERIGVDEQFF.

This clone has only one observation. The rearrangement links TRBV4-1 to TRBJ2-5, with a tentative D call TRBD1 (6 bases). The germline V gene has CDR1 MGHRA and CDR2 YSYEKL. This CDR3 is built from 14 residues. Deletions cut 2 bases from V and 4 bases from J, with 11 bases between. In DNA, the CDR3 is TGCGCCAGCAGCCAAACAGGGCGGGCAGAGACCCAGTACTTC. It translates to CASSQTGRAETQYF.

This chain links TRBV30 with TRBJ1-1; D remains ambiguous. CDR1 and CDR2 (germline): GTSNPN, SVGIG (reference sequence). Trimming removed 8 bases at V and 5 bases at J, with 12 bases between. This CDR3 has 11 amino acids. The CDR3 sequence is CAVLDGTEAFF. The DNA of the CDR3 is TGTGCCGTCCTCGACGGTACTGAAGCTTTCTTT.

The CDR3 coding sequence is TGCAGCGTCGAACGCCCGGGTGAGGGTGAAAAACTGTTTTTT. It is translated as CSVERPGEGEKLFF. The V gene is TRBV29-1, the J gene TRBJ1-4; D ambiguous. The V and J ends lost 6 bases and 7 bases respectively, with 18 bases between them. This CDR3 has 14 residues. The germline V gene has CDR1 SQVTM and CDR2 ANQGSEA. Variable domain in full (rest from reference TRBV29-1 and TRBJ1-4): SAVISQKPSRDICQRGTSLTIQCQVDSQVTMMFWYRQQPGQSLTLIATANQGSEATYESGFVIDKFPISRPNLTFSTLTVSNMSPEDSSIYLCSVERPGEGEKLFFGSGTQLSVL.

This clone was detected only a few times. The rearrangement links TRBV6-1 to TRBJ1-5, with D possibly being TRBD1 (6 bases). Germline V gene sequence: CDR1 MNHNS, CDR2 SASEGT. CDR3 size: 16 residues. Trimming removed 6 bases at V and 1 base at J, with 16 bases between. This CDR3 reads CASREQGIESNQPQHF. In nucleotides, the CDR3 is TGTGCCAGCAGGGAACAGGGTATAGAGAGCAATCAGCCCCAGCATTTT.